This TCR beta chain is drawn from a study of shared clonotypes between healthy human individuals. There were only Caucasian adults among the donors, and all lived in Nashville, Tennessee. This clone was found a few times. Germline loops: CDR1 ENHRY, CDR2 SYGVKD. The CDR3 runs to 14 residues. The V and J ends lost 6 bases and 5 bases, in that order; junction bases with no gene match: 7. Assay runs were performed at deep level. Each sorted subset replicate got 200 ng genomic DNA, tens of thousands of genomes. The method was immunoSEQ multiplex PCR; TCRdb's version includes in-frame clones alone and lacks a portion of them. Here the sample spans some 700,000 clones, less than 95% being singletons.

This TCR derives from a man younger than 35 in good health. Some clones in this sample may be carry-over from other donors' samples. Sequencing used memory CD8+ T cells from PBMCs. Subset specified: CD45RO+ cells pooled with CCR7-negative TemRA cells. J is TRBJ1-1 and V is TRBV10-3; 9 nucleotides agree with TRBD1. The CDR3 bases are TGTGCCATCAGCCGACAGGGGGAATCGACTGAAGCTTTCTTT. Translated, it gives CAISRQGESTEAFF.